Listed here are 29 T cell receptor beta chains from one sample, sequenced in a study of blood T cell repertoires in COVID-19. The protocol was immunoSEQ multiplex PCR, while the TCRdb copy is restricted to in-frame clones and leaves out a portion. The sample consists of about 83,000 clones, more than 75% of them appearing once. The sequencing sample was made of peripheral blood. The receptor set was obtained from an elderly woman with active or convalescent COVID-19.

This rearrangement joins TRBV28 to TRBJ2-5, with 11 bases aligning to TRBD2. The germline V gene encodes CDR1 MDHEN and CDR2 SYDVKM. This CDR3 spans 15 amino acids. The trim removed 6 bases at V and 4 bases at J, leaving 7 bases unmatched. The CDR3 nucleotides read TGTGCCAGCAGAAATAGCGGGGGGGCTGGAGAGACCCAGTACTTC. Amino acid sequence: CASRNSGGAGETQYF.

This clone was observed a single time. This sequence joins TRBV5-4 and TRBJ2-5, with TRBD2 matching 8 bases. Germline lookup yields CDR1 SGHNT and CDR2 YYREEE (reference sequence). Germline trimming cut 3 bases from V and 1 base from J; bases unmatched to any gene: 8. This CDR3 has 16 amino acids. The CDR3 bases are TGTGCCAGCAGCTCCCCCGGGCGGGGGGTCCAAGAGACCCAGTACTTC. Protein sequence: CASSSPGRGVQETQYF.

This chain links TRBV18 with TRBJ2-2; the match to TRBD1 covers 8 bases. V was pared by 5 bases and J by 4 bases, with 18 bases of the junction left unmatched. The CDR3 covers 19 residues. In germline, CDR1 is KGHSH, CDR2 LQKENI. The CDR3 DNA is TGTGCCAGCTCAGGACGCGGACAGGGAGTAAGGGATTTCACCGGGGAGCTGTTTTTT. Translating gives CASSGRGQGVRDFTGELFF.

This clone was seen only a few times. The J gene is TRBJ2-4, the V gene TRBV9; 9 bases fit TRBD2. From germline, CDR1 is SGDLS and CDR2 YYNGEE. Trimming removed 3 bases from V and 9 bases from J; junction bases left unmatched: 16. The CDR3 extends over 17 amino acids. CDR3 bases: TGTGCCAGCAGCGAGGGGACGGGGCTAGCGGGGAGAGGCATTCAGTACTTC. As protein: CASSEGTGLAGRGIQYF. The variable domain in full, with the rest retrieved from reference TRBV9 and TRBJ2-4, is DSGVTQTPKHLITATGQRVTLRCSPRSGDLSVYWYQQSLDQGLQFLIQYYNGEERAKGNILERFSAQQFPDLHSELNLSSLELGDSALYFCASSEGTGLAGRGIQYFGAGTRLSVL.

The chain combines TRBV5-1 with TRBJ1-2; weak D call: TRBD1 (5 bases). The germline V and J ends were trimmed by 3 bases and 2 bases, with 11 bases remaining between them. This CDR3 comprises 14 residues. CDR1 and CDR2 from the germline V gene are SGHRS and YFSETQ. This CDR3 is CASSSETANYGYTF. In nucleotides, the CDR3 is TGCGCCAGCAGCTCGGAGACAGCGAACTATGGCTACACCTTC.

Comments on this clone: Other DNA sequences in the sample encode the same CDR3. J is TRBJ1-2 and V is TRBV5-1; TRBD1 might be the D (6 bases). The germline V gene has CDR1 SGHRS and CDR2 YFSETQ. The CDR3 length is 14 residues. The V and J ends lost 0 bases and 0 bases respectively, with 6 bases between them. The CDR3 DNA follows: TGCGCCAGCAGCTTGGGGACAGCTAACTATGGCTACACCTTC. Protein sequence: CASSLGTANYGYTF.

On this clone itself: The same CDR3 can be traced to other DNA sequences in this sample. This chain joins TRBV2 and TRBJ1-4; 9 positions match TRBD1. J gave up 3 bases and V 5 bases, and 1 base lay outside the gene matches. The germline V gene has CDR1 SNHLY and CDR2 FYNNEI. This CDR3 comprises 14 residues. The CDR3 DNA follows: TGTGCCAGCAGTAGGGACAGGGCTAATGAAAAACTGTTTTTT. Its translation is CASSRDRANEKLFF.

V usage is TRBV4-3 and J usage is TRBJ2-5; 11 positions match TRBD2. Germline V gene sequence: CDR1 LGHNA, CDR2 YSLEER. The CDR3 has 20 residues. J was trimmed by 0 bases and V by 1 base; bases with no gene match: 13. CDR3 sequence: CASSQGPGSSGGGHQETQYF. The DNA of the CDR3 is TGCGCCAGCAGCCAAGGCCCCGGGAGTAGCGGGGGGGGACACCAAGAGACCCAGTACTTC.

CDR3 protein: CASSPRSGQTQYF. In DNA, the CDR3 is TGTGCCAGCAGCCCCCGGTCTGGGCAGACCCAGTACTTC. V usage is TRBV7-3 and J usage is TRBJ2-5; unclear D gene. In germline, CDR1 is SGHTA, CDR2 FQGTGA. V was shortened by 5 bases and J by 6 bases, with 13 bases between the two germline ends. This CDR3 region has 13 residues.

For the CDR3, the DNA is TGTGCCAGCAGTTTATTGAGGGAGGTAGGGTACGAGCAGTACTTC. This codes for CASSLLREVGYEQYF. The chain carries TRBV27 and TRBJ2-7; a weak D match, TRBD2 (6 bases). Trimming took 1 base from V and 4 from J, leaving 14 bases between them. Germline V CDR1 and CDR2: MNHEY, SMNVEV (reference sequence). The CDR3 is made up of 15 amino acids.

The chain recombines TRBV21-1 with TRBJ2-1; TRBD1, the D gene given by the table, was not confirmed from the DNA. TRBV21-1 is assigned pseudogene status. The CDR3 loop spans 17 amino acids. The CDR3 DNA is TGTGCCAGCAGCAAAAATCAGGGGGCTTGGTCCTACAATGAGCAGTTCTTC. As protein: CASSKNQGAWSYNEQFF.

The rearrangement joins TRBV27 to TRBJ2-7; weak D call: TRBD1 (6 bases). CDR1 is MNHEY, CDR2 SMNVEV, per germline (reference sequence). V was trimmed by 7 bases and J by 7 bases, leaving 17 bases between them. The length of the CDR3 is 13 residues. CDR3 amino acids: CASTLQGSNEQYF. The CDR3 bases are TGTGCCAGCACCTTACAGGGATCGAATGAGCAGTACTTC.

The V gene is TRBV6-1, the J gene TRBJ2-5, with TRBD2 matching 10 bases. V trimming: 4 bases; J trimming: 1 base; junction bases outside the gene matches: 12. The CDR3 spans 18 residues. Germline V lookup: CDR1 MNHNS, CDR2 SASEGT. The CDR3 is CASSVFGASGGIQETQYF. CDR3 DNA sequence: TGTGCCAGCAGTGTTTTTGGAGCTAGCGGGGGAATCCAAGAGACCCAGTACTTC.

The rearrangement links TRBV13 to TRBJ2-1; possible D gene TRBD2, 6 bases. In germline, CDR1 is PRHDT, CDR2 FYEKMQ (reference sequence). The CDR3 covers 17 residues. V lost 5 bases, J lost 8 bases, and 25 bases lay in between. CDR3 in DNA: TGTGCCAGCAGCCCCTCGAGGGTTAGCGGAGGGGAGGATGAGCAGTTCTTC. As protein: CASSPSRVSGGEDEQFF.

This CDR3 reads CASSRGGAGETQYF. In DNA form, the CDR3 reads TGTGCCAGCAGTCGCGGGGGGGCCGGGGAGACCCAGTACTTC. The V call is TRBV28, the J call TRBJ2-5; 9 positions agree with TRBD2. Trimming at V came to 5 bases and at J to 5 bases, leaving 6 bases not matched to a gene. Germline CDR1 reads MDHEN; CDR2 reads SYDVKM. The CDR3 extends over 14 amino acids.

The chain has TRBV5-1 and TRBJ1-2; D uncertain. CDR1 and CDR2 from the germline V gene are SGHRS and YFSETQ. Between the trimmed V and J ends, which lost 0 bases and 5 bases, there was a span of 17 bases. The length of the CDR3 is 16 residues. The CDR3 coding sequence is TGCGCCAGCAGCTTGGATGTCGGAGGGTTCGCGTATGGCTACACCTTC. Translating gives CASSLDVGGFAYGYTF. The variable domain in full, with the rest retrieved from reference TRBV5-1 and TRBJ1-2, is KAGVTQTPRYLIKTRGQQVTLSCSPISGHRSVSWYQQTPGQGLQFLFEYFSETQRNKGNFPGRFSGRQFSNSRSEMNVSTLELGDSALYLCASSLDVGGFAYGYTFGSGTRLTVV.

The chain uses TRBV6-5 and TRBJ2-3, with D maybe TRBD2 (6 bases). CDR1 is MNHEY, CDR2 SVGAGI, per germline. V lost 7 bases and J 2 bases, leaving 10 bases between the germline ends. The CDR3 is 13 amino acids. The chain's CDR3 is CASKEGPTDTQYF. CDR3 nucleotides: TGTGCCAGCAAGGAGGGTCCCACAGATACGCAGTATTTT.

The chain recombines TRBV13 with TRBJ1-1; D call uncertain. Germline CDR1 PRHDT, CDR2 FYEKMQ (reference sequence). The CDR3 extends over 13 amino acids. V gave up 5 bases and J gave up 6 bases, with 13 bases separating them. The CDR3 coding sequence is TGTGCCAGCAGCCAATGGGCAATCGCTGAAGCTTTCTTT. Translated, it gives CASSQWAIAEAFF.

Here the CDR3 reads CSVSASGDYSYNEQFF. In DNA form, the CDR3 reads TGCAGCGTTTCGGCTAGCGGGGACTACTCCTACAATGAGCAGTTCTTC. The chain uses TRBV29-1 and TRBJ2-1; 9 bases line up with TRBD2. The CDR3 is made up of 16 amino acids. The germline CDR1 and CDR2 sequences are SQVTM and ANQGSEA. V shed 5 bases and J 0 bases; nucleotides not matched to a gene: 8.

The chain couples TRBV7-2 to TRBJ2-4, with TRBD2 matching 8 bases. Unmatched junction bases numbered 8, after V lost 5 bases and J lost 2 bases. The CDR3 is made up of 16 amino acids. The germline V gene has CDR1 SGHTA and CDR2 FQGNSA. CDR3 residues: CASSQLAGGSKNIQYF. The CDR3 DNA sequence: TGTGCCAGCAGCCAACTCGCGGGGGGTTCCAAAAACATTCAGTACTTC.

Turning to this clone: The sample carries other DNA sequences with the same CDR3. V gene TRBV24-1 combines with J gene TRBJ2-1, with 10 bases fitting TRBD1. Germline V CDR1 and CDR2: KGHDR, SFDVKD. CDR3 size: 16 residues. The junction had 5 bases not matched to a gene; V was cut back by 3 bases and J by 4 bases. The chain's CDR3 is CATSDGGTGVYNEQFF. CDR3 nucleotide sequence: TGTGCCACCAGTGATGGCGGGACAGGGGTTTACAATGAGCAGTTCTTC.

The chain employs TRBV5-6 and TRBJ2-2, with D tentatively TRBD1 (7 bases). Looked up from germline, CDR1 is SGHDT and CDR2 is YYEEEE. The CDR3 is 16 amino acids. The V end lost 4 bases, the J end lost 2 bases, and 15 bases lay between the germline ends. CDR3 sequence (DNA): TGTGCCAGCAGCCGCAGGGGGGCGGATAACACCGGGGAGCTGTTTTTT. This translates into CASSRRGADNTGELFF.

The chain employs TRBV7-2 and TRBJ2-1, with 7 nucleotides matching TRBD2. The length of the CDR3 is 17 residues. V gave up 4 bases and J gave up 3 bases; unmatched junction bases: 12. From germline, CDR1 is SGHTA and CDR2 FQGNSA. The CDR3 DNA reads as TGTGCCAGCAGCTCCCAGCCCGGTGGGGGGGTCTACAATGAGCAGTTCTTC. Protein: CASSSQPGGGVYNEQFF.

This clone was detected only a few times. The chain links TRBV7-9 to TRBJ1-2; 9 bases align to TRBD1. The V segment lost 5 bases and the J segment 4 bases; nucleotides outside the gene matches: 5. The germline gives CDR1 SEHNR, CDR2 FQNEAQ (reference sequence). The CDR3 spans 14 residues. The CDR3 nucleotides read TGTGCCAGCAGCACGGGACAGGGAAGCTATGGCTACACCTTC. This codes for CASSTGQGSYGYTF.

This chain joins TRBV6-1 and TRBJ1-1, with TRBD1 identical over 7 bases. Losses at the gene ends were 1 base for V and 1 base for J; bases not matched to a gene: 0. The CDR3 has 14 residues. The germline V gene encodes CDR1 MNHNS and CDR2 SASEGT. CDR3 amino acids: CASSEDRGNTEAFF. The CDR3 region has the DNA TGTGCCAGCAGTGAAGACAGGGGGAACACTGAAGCTTTCTTT.

The chain has TRBV7-2 and TRBJ1-6, with 8 bases identical to TRBD1. Germline V gene data show CDR1 as SGHTA and CDR2 as FQGNSA. The CDR3 spans 17 residues. V trimming: 4 bases; J trimming: 7 bases; junction bases outside the gene matches: 12. The CDR3 coding sequence is TGTGCCAGCAGCTCGACCCAGAGGGCAGGGGGCAATTCACCCCTCCACTTT. Protein: CASSSTQRAGGNSPLHF.

V and J are TRBV3-1 (or the pseudogene TRBV3-2) and TRBJ1-2, with 7 bases fitting TRBD1. The length of the CDR3 is 14 residues. Germline assignment: CDR1 LGHDT and CDR2 YNNKEL (reference sequence). J lost 5 bases, V lost 0 bases, and 3 bases had no gene match. CDR3 nucleotide sequence: TGTGCCAGCAGCCAAGAAGGGACAGCTTATGGCTACACCTTC. It specifies CASSQEGTAYGYTF.

This rearrangement joins TRBV28 to TRBJ1-1, with 9 bases fitting TRBD1. Germline V gives CDR1 MDHEN, CDR2 SYDVKM. V gave up 10 bases and J gave up 8 bases; unmatched junction bases: 2. The CDR3 runs to 10 residues. The CDR3 here is CATGTGEAFF. The CDR3 DNA sequence: TGTGCCACCGGGACAGGGGAAGCTTTCTTT.

This clone occurred once. The CDR3 region has the DNA TGTGCCATCAGCAAACAGGGACCTAACTATGGCTACACCTTC. It translates to CAISKQGPNYGYTF. The genes are TRBV10-3 and TRBJ1-2; maybe TRBD1 (6 bases). Germline CDR1 reads ENHRY; CDR2 reads SYGVKD. The CDR3 is 14 residues long. V lost 6 bases, J lost 0 bases, and 11 bases lay in between.